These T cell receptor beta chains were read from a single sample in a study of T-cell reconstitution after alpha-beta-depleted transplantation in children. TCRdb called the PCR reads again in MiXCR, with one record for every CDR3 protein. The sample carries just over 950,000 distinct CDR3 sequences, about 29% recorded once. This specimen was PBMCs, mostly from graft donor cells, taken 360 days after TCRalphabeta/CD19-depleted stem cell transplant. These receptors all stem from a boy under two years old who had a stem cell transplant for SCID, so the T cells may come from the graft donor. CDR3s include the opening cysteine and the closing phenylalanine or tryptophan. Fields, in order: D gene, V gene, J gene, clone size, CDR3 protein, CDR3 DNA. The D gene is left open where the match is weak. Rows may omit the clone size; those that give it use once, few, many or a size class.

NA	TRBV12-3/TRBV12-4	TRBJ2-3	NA	CASSLRASGTDTQYF	TGTGCCAGCAGTTTACGGGCGTCAGGCACAGATACGCAGTATTTT
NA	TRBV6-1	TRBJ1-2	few	CASRNRVHGYGYTF	TGTGCCAGCAGAAACAGGGTACACGGCTATGGCTACACCTTC
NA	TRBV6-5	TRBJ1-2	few	CASSYSIQANYGYTF	TGTGCCAGCAGTTACTCGATTCAAGCTAACTATGGCTACACCTTC
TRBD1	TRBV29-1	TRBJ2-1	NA	CSGTDRGGLQNYNEQFF	TGCAGCGGCACGGACAGGGGGGGTCTCCAAAATTACAATGAGCAGTTCTTC
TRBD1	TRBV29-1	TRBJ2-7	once	CSVARQGVGYEQYF	TGCAGCGTTGCAAGACAGGGGGTGGGCTACGAGCAGTACTTC
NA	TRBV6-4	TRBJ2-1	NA	CASSDRPVPPYNEQFF	TGTGCCAGCAGTGACCGGCCCGTGCCCCCCTACAATGAGCAGTTCTTC
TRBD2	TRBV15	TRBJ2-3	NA	CATSRTAPRTSGSDTQYF	TGTGCCACCAGCAGAACAGCCCCCCGGACTAGTGGGTCAGATACGCAGTATTTT
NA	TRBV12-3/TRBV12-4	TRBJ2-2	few	CASTPPTVYTGELFF	TGTGCCAGCACCCCACCAACAGTGTACACCGGGGAGCTGTTTTTT
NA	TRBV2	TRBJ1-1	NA	CASSQITEAFF	TGTGCCAGCAGTCAAATCACTGAAGCTTTCTTT
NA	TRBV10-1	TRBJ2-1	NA	CASSDSSGDEQFF	TGCGCCAGCAGTGATTCGAGCGGTGATGAGCAGTTCTTC
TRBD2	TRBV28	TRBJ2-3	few	CASSRPRAGGTDTQYF	TGTGCCAGCAGCCGCCCCAGGGCGGGGGGCACAGATACGCAGTATTTT
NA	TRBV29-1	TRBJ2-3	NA	CSVRPEDTQYF	TGCAGCGTGCGTCCCGAAGATACGCAGTATTTT
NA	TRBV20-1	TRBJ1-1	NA	CSASPRLGTEAFF	TGCAGTGCTAGTCCCAGGCTGGGCACTGAAGCTTTCTTT
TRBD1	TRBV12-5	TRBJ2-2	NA	CASGRDRVAGELFF	TGTGCTAGTGGTAGAGACAGGGTTGCAGGGGAGCTGTTTTTT
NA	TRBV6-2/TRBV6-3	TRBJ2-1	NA	CASSFTYNEQFF	TGTGCCAGCAGCTTCACGTACAATGAGCAGTTCTTC
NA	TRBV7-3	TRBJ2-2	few	CASSLTGPAELFF	TGTGCCAGCAGCTTAACTGGGCCCGCGGAGCTGTTTTTT
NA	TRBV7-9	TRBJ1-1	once	CASSLATDRNTEAFF	TGTGCCAGCAGCTTAGCAACGGACAGGAACACTGAAGCTTTCTTT
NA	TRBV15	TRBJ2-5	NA	CATSRDPGQKRGTQYF	TGTGCCACCAGCAGAGACCCCGGGCAGAAGAGGGGGACCCAGTACTTC
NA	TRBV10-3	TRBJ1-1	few	CAITPRVGTEAFF	TGTGCCATAACACCCAGGGTAGGGACTGAAGCTTTCTTT
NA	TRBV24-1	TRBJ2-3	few	CATSDTQMGTDTQYF	TGTGCCACCAGTGATACGCAGATGGGCACTGATACGCAGTATTTT
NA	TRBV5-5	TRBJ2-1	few	CASSLFRGSNEQFF	TGTGCCAGCAGCTTGTTTCGGGGGTCCAATGAGCAGTTCTTC
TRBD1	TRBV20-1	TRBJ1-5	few	CSAEPGQENQPQHF	TGCAGTGCTGAACCGGGACAGGAGAATCAGCCCCAGCATTTT
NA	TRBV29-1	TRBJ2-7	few	CSVAIDYEQYF	TGCAGCGTTGCTATCGACTACGAGCAGTACTTC
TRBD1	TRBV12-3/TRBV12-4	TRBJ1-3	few	CASSVGQGISYSGNTIYF	TGTGCCAGCAGTGTGGGACAGGGAATCTCCTACTCTGGAAACACCATATATTTT
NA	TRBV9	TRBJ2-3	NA	CASSVATVYGGTDTQYF	TGTGCCAGCAGCGTAGCTACCGTGTACGGAGGCACAGATACGCAGTATTTT
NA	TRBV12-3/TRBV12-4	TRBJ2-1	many	CASSYLGRRSNEQFF	TGTGCCAGCAGTTACCTAGGCAGGCGGTCAAATGAGCAGTTCTTC
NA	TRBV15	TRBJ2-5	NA	CATSREPGEETQYF	TGTGCCACCAGCAGAGAGCCGGGAGAAGAGACCCAGTACTTC
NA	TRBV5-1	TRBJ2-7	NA	CASTREENEQYF	TGCGCCAGCACCCGTGAAGAGAACGAGCAGTACTTC
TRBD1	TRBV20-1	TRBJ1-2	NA	CSAREGRGRAGYTF	TGCAGTGCTAGGGAGGGCAGGGGGCGGGCTGGCTACACCTTC
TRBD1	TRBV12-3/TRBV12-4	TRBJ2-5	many	CASSLRTGQETQYF	TGTGCCAGCAGTCTCAGGACAGGGCAAGAGACCCAGTACTTC
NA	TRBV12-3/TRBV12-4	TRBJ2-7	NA	CASSLIATYEQYF	TGTGCCAGCAGTTTGATCGCCACCTACGAGCAGTACTTC
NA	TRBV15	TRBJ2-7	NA	CATSRAGGISYEQYF	TGTGCCACCAGCAGAGCGGGCGGGATCTCCTACGAGCAGTACTTC
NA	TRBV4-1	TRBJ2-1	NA	CASSRFGLESYNEQFF	TGCGCCAGCAGCCGGTTCGGTCTCGAGTCCTACAATGAGCAGTTCTTC
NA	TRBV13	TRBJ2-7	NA	CASSPQPESSYEQYF	TGTGCCAGCAGCCCCCAGCCAGAAAGCTCCTACGAGCAGTACTTC
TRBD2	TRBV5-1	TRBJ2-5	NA	CASSLSSVGGETQYF	TGCGCCAGCAGCTTATCAAGTGTGGGAGGGGAGACCCAGTACTTC
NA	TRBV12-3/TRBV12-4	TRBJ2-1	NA	CASTSTSNQFF	TGTGCCAGCACATCCACTAGCAATCAGTTCTTC
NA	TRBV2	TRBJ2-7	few	CATAHHTGKFSSYEQYF	TGTGCCACCGCCCATCATACAGGGAAATTTAGTTCCTACGAGCAGTACTTC
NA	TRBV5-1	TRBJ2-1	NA	CASSFFWGTSEQFF	TGCGCCAGCAGCTTCTTCTGGGGCACATCAGAGCAGTTCTTC
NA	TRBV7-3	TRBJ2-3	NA	CASSLSGAYTDTQYF	TGTGCCAGCAGCCTCTCGGGGGCCTACACAGATACGCAGTATTTT
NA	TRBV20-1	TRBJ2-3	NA	CSAREASDTQYF	TGCAGTGCTAGAGAGGCGTCGGATACGCAGTATTTT